This entry features one T cell receptor beta chain sequence. In this sample, this clone turned up once. Its antigen is unknown. No much larger clonotype is one base removed from it; base qualities were not supplied. The germline V gene encodes CDR1 SEHNR and CDR2 FQNEAQ (reference sequence). The junction carries 11 bases between V and J, which are trimmed by 1 base and 7 bases respectively. The CDR3 runs 14 residues from the cysteine to the phenylalanine. Only the CDR3 portion is preserved as DNA: 42 bases, with reading frame beginning at the first base. Using the deep immunoSEQ assay, TCR CDR3 regions were amplified from genomic DNA by multiplex PCR. Extracted genomic DNA from each cell subset was distributed evenly across all wells of several immunoSEQ 96-well plates, and each plate was treated as a replicate. For sorted subsets, each replicate PCR was loaded with roughly 0.2 ug genomic DNA, equivalent to roughly 30,000 T cell genomes. Purified libraries were measured with a Qubit 3.0 fluorometer, size-checked on a Bioanalyzer 2100, and measured again with the KAPA Library Quantification kit. Each immunoSEQ 96-well plate was sequenced on its own single-read 150-cycle Illumina NextSeq 550 flow cell. Processing in the source paper ran as follows. Because the immunoSEQ output included only junctional sequences and no quality scores, the filtering could not be the same as the filtering used for full-length reads. Sequences were annotated with PyIR, a Python wrapper for IgBLAST v1.9, and V/J genes and CDR3 were assigned using IMGT germline references. Reads were removed for weak V/J assignments (E-value above 1e-6), missing CDR3, stop codons, out-of-frame junctions, or ambiguous translated residues. A V3J clonotype was defined by an identical inferred V gene, J gene, and CDR3 amino acid sequence. Percentage overlap between repertoires was calculated by dividing the number of shared unique clonotypes by the size of the smaller repertoire. Three approaches were used to assess repertoire richness: RTK rarefaction, the Chao1 estimator, and Recon v2.1 estimates of unobserved clonotypes. Generation probabilities were computed with OLGA for all TCRbeta clonotypes obtained by the gDNA method from a handful of donors. TCRdb re-hosts the immuneACCESS table, in-frame sequences only. Its copies lack some clones; in the studies checked, an unresolved V gene accounts for under half of them, and the cause for the rest is not known. V, J and clone size derive from that table, while D and trimming were established from the DNA sequence. Here the sample has approximately 1.9 million clones; 93% occur a single time. About 1.7% of the sample lies in the top ten.

This specimen comes from a study of shared clonotypes between healthy human individuals (dated by TCRdb to the early 2020s). The study in broad terms: The cohort included three men and a couple of women between 18 and 49 years of age. For each donor, CD4 naive and CD4 memory were each run on three plates, CD8 naive on two plates, and CD8 memory on one plate. Between about 0.94 and 10 billion PBMCs per donor were obtained by leukapheresis. To increase sequencing depth and limit assay-specific biases, TCR repertoire library preparation and sequencing were carried out by different laboratories using diverse techniques. Blood TCR repertoires of about five healthy adults were deeply sequenced to estimate repertoire size and the extent of clonotype sharing between individuals.

On the study overall, not on this receptor specifically: Sampling was restricted to blood, and TCR repertoires in tissue are likely to differ from TCR repertoires in blood. Pairwise subsampling indicated that sequencing depth was expected to affect the degree of clonotype sharing among donors. Because the study included only a small number of donors, the genetic and exposure-history diversity represented was limited. Rarefaction of sorted-subset datasets indicated incomplete sequencing despite the large sequencing depth. When several donors were compared, the shared fraction of clonotypes was around 5% for naive CD4, roughly 3.3% for naive CD8, about 2.4% for memory CD4, and roughly 0.43% for memory CD8. Larger estimated clonotype richness was generally found for naive subsets than for memory subsets. Clonotypes shared by all four sorted-subset donors showed higher generation probabilities than non-shared clonotypes.

CD8 naive samples were CD45RO-negative cells positively selected for CCR7, giving a CD45RA+CCR7+ population that excluded TemRA cells. Donors were healthy HIV-negative adults with no recently reported acute infections or vaccinations. All donors were Caucasian adults living in Nashville, Tennessee, USA. After blood collection by leukapheresis, PBMCs were isolated using Ficoll-Histopaque density gradient centrifugation and then cryopreserved in the vapor phase of liquid nitrogen. Analytical flow cytometry was used to check the purity and quantity of every magnetically sorted T cell population. From each sorted fraction, genomic DNA was isolated and quantified by UV absorbance on a Nanodrop 2000c.

The TCR comes from a man younger than 30 in good health. Some clones in this sample may be carry-over from other donors' samples. Recombination connected TRBV7-9 to TRBJ2-1; matching of 5 bases hints at TRBD2 as the D gene. The sequencing sample was made of naive CD8+ T cells from PBMCs. Taken with the paper, the label for cell subset or site translates to: CD45RA+CCR7+. The DNA sequence is given as TGTGCCAGCAGCTTAGTAGGTGGGAGTAATGAGCAGTTCTTC. This sequence encodes CASSLVGGSNEQFF.